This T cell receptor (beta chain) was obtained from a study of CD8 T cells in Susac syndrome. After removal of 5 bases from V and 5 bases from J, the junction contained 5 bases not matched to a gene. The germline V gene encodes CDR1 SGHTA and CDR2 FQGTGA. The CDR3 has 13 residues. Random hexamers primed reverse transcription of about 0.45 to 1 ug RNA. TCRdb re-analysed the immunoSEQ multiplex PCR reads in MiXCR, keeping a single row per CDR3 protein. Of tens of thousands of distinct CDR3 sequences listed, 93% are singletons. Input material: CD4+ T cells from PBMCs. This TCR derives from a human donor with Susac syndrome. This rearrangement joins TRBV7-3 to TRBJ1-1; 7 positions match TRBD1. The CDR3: CASSRDRVTEAFF. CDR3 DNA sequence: TGTGCCAGCAGCCGCGACAGGGTGACTGAAGCTTTCTTT.